The rows below give T cell receptor beta chains drawn from one sample of a study of response to subunit inactivated influenza vaccine. TCRdb passed the RT-PCR reads through MiXCR, listing each CDR3 protein once. The sample has around 320,000 distinct CDR3 sequences; approximately 21% are singletons. Here the sequenced sample was PBMCs from blood, taken about 20 months after vaccination. These TCRs come from a man between 50 and 69 years old who received an inactivated influenza vaccine. Both conserved end residues are part of each CDR3. The D gene is left open where the match is weak. The size entry is marked missing in some rows and otherwise reads once, few, many or a size class.

j_call: TRBJ1-1
d_call: .
clone_size: few
v_call: TRBV4-3
cdr3_aa: CASSQEGRANTEAFF
cdr3_nt: TGCGCCAGCAGCCAAGAGGGCAGGGCGAACACTGAAGCTTTCTTT

j_call: TRBJ2-5
d_call: .
clone_size: .
v_call: TRBV12-3/TRBV12-4
cdr3_aa: CASSLGTSKETQYF
cdr3_nt: TGTGCCAGCAGTCTGGGGACATCTAAAGAGACCCAGTACTTC

j_call: TRBJ1-2
d_call: TRBD1
clone_size: .
v_call: TRBV12-3/TRBV12-4
cdr3_aa: CASSPTGDFYGYTF
cdr3_nt: TGTGCCAGCAGTCCGACAGGGGATTTCTATGGCTACACCTTC

j_call: TRBJ2-5
d_call: .
clone_size: .
v_call: TRBV6-2/TRBV6-3
cdr3_aa: CASSSPRRETQYF
cdr3_nt: TGTGCCAGCAGCTCCCCTAGGCGAGAGACCCAGTACTTC

j_call: TRBJ2-3
d_call: .
clone_size: few
v_call: TRBV7-9
cdr3_aa: CASSLSFGGPDTQYF
cdr3_nt: TGTGCCAGCAGCTTATCATTCGGAGGGCCTGATACGCAGTATTTT

j_call: TRBJ2-5
d_call: .
clone_size: .
v_call: TRBV20-1
cdr3_aa: CSASDPARNQETQYF
cdr3_nt: TGCAGTGCTAGTGACCCTGCCAGGAACCAAGAGACCCAGTACTTC

j_call: TRBJ2-7
d_call: .
clone_size: .
v_call: TRBV5-6
cdr3_aa: CASSLVETYSYEQYF
cdr3_nt: TGTGCCAGCAGCTTGGTGGAAACCTACTCCTACGAGCAGTACTTC

j_call: TRBJ2-3
d_call: .
clone_size: .
v_call: TRBV15
cdr3_aa: CATSREGQVTDTQYF
cdr3_nt: TGTGCCACCAGCAGGGAAGGACAAGTCACAGATACGCAGTATTTT

j_call: TRBJ1-5
d_call: .
clone_size: few
v_call: TRBV6-1
cdr3_aa: CASRLSAAAIQPQHF
cdr3_nt: TGTGCCAGCAGGCTGAGTGCGGCAGCCATACAGCCCCAGCATTTT

j_call: TRBJ2-5
d_call: .
clone_size: few
v_call: TRBV12-3/TRBV12-4
cdr3_aa: CASSPRGGTQTQYF
cdr3_nt: TGTGCCAGCAGTCCAAGGGGGGGGACGCAGACCCAGTACTTC

j_call: TRBJ1-2
d_call: TRBD1
clone_size: few
v_call: TRBV12-3/TRBV12-4
cdr3_aa: CASSRGQTNYGYTF
cdr3_nt: TGTGCCAGCAGTCGGGGACAGACTAACTATGGCTACACCTTC

j_call: TRBJ2-1
d_call: .
clone_size: .
v_call: TRBV29-1
cdr3_aa: CSAAGDRGDPNEQFF
cdr3_nt: TGCAGCGCTGCGGGGGACAGAGGGGACCCTAATGAGCAGTTCTTC

j_call: TRBJ2-2
d_call: .
clone_size: few
v_call: TRBV11-2
cdr3_aa: CASSLRQGGTGELFF
cdr3_nt: TGTGCCAGCAGCTTGAGGCAGGGGGGCACCGGGGAGCTGTTTTTT

j_call: TRBJ2-1
d_call: TRBD2
clone_size: .
v_call: TRBV6-2/TRBV6-3
cdr3_aa: CASSKIGTSGGPRANEQFF
cdr3_nt: TGTGCCAGCAGTAAAATCGGGACTAGCGGGGGGCCCCGCGCCAATGAGCAGTTCTTC

j_call: TRBJ1-5
d_call: .
clone_size: .
v_call: TRBV28
cdr3_aa: CASSQSPGLGTLIDQPQHF
cdr3_nt: TGTGCCAGCAGTCAAAGCCCGGGACTTGGGACTTTAATCGATCAGCCCCAGCATTTT

j_call: TRBJ2-1
d_call: TRBD2
clone_size: .
v_call: TRBV7-2
cdr3_aa: CASSVLAGPYNEQFF
cdr3_nt: TGTGCCAGCAGCGTACTAGCGGGGCCGTACAATGAGCAGTTCTTC

j_call: TRBJ2-3
d_call: TRBD2
clone_size: .
v_call: TRBV2
cdr3_aa: CASSVGLAGGDTQYF
cdr3_nt: TGTGCCAGCAGCGTGGGACTAGCGGGAGGAGATACGCAGTATTTT

j_call: TRBJ2-2
d_call: TRBD2
clone_size: few
v_call: TRBV29-1
cdr3_aa: CSARGTSANTGELFF
cdr3_nt: TGCAGCGCCCGCGGGACTAGTGCGAACACCGGGGAGCTGTTTTTT

j_call: TRBJ2-3
d_call: .
clone_size: .
v_call: TRBV28
cdr3_aa: CASRGRITQYF
cdr3_nt: TGTGCCAGCCGGGGACGAATTACGCAGTATTTT

j_call: TRBJ1-3
d_call: .
clone_size: few
v_call: TRBV27
cdr3_aa: CASSLGHRSGNTIYF
cdr3_nt: TGTGCCAGCAGTCTGGGACATCGCTCTGGAAACACCATATATTTT

j_call: TRBJ2-1
d_call: TRBD1
clone_size: .
v_call: TRBV5-1
cdr3_aa: CASGQGAENEQFF
cdr3_nt: TGCGCCAGCGGGCAGGGGGCTGAAAATGAGCAGTTCTTC

j_call: TRBJ1-1
d_call: TRBD1
clone_size: .
v_call: TRBV28
cdr3_aa: CASSSRTGTTEAFF
cdr3_nt: TGTGCCAGCAGTTCCCGGACAGGGACCACTGAAGCTTTCTTT

j_call: TRBJ1-4
d_call: .
clone_size: few
v_call: TRBV10-3
cdr3_aa: CAISEKVGVTNEKLFF
cdr3_nt: TGTGCCATCAGTGAGAAGGTCGGAGTGACTAATGAAAAACTGTTTTTT